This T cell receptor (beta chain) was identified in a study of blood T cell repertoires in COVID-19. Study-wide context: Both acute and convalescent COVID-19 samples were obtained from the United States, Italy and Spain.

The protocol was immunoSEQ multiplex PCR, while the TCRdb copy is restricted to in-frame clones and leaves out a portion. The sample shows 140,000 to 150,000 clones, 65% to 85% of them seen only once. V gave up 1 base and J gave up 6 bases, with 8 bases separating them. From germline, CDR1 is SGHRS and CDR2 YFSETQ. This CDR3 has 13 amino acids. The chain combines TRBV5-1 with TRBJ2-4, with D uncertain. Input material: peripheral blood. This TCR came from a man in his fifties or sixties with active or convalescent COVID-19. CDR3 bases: TGCGCCAGCAGCTTGACGTACAGAAACATTCAGTACTTC. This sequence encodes CASSLTYRNIQYF. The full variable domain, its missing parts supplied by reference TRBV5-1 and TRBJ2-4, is KAGVTQTPRYLIKTRGQQVTLSCSPISGHRSVSWYQQTPGQGLQFLFEYFSETQRNKGNFPGRFSGRQFSNSRSEMNVSTLELGDSALYLCASSLTYRNIQYFGAGTRLSVL.